The 30 T cell receptor beta chains below all came from one sample that was sequenced in a study of blood T cell repertoires in COVID-19. TCRdb's table, derived via immunoSEQ multiplex PCR, lists solely in-frame clones and lacks some. The sample includes about 220,000 clones, around 82% seen only once; the top ten take approximately 7.2%. Sequenced: peripheral blood. Source of these receptors: a woman in her seventies with acute or convalescent COVID-19.

The CDR3 spells CSVGEGARETQYF. CDR3 DNA sequence: TGCAGCGTTGGAGAGGGGGCTAGGGAGACCCAGTACTTC. The chain joins TRBV29-1 to TRBJ2-5; 7 bases align to TRBD1. This CDR3 spans 13 amino acids. With 4 bases clipped from V and 5 bases from J, the junction kept 7 bases outside the gene matches. Germline V gene lookup returns CDR1 SQVTM and CDR2 ANQGSEA.

The J gene is TRBJ2-2, the V gene TRBV11-2; 7 bases line up with TRBD2. V shed 5 bases and J 6 bases; nucleotides not matched to a gene: 12. CDR1 SGHAT and CDR2 FQNNGV come from the germline V gene. This CDR3 is 16 amino acids long. Here the CDR3 DNA reads TGTGCCAGCAGCCCCGGGGCGGGGGTGTTAGCCGGGGAGCTGTTTTTT. It encodes CASSPGAGVLAGELFF.

This rearrangement joins TRBV6-6 to TRBJ2-7, with 15 positions matching TRBD2. CDR1 and CDR2 from the germline V gene are MNHNY and SVGAGI (reference sequence). This CDR3 comprises 16 residues. V trimming: 7 bases; J trimming: 6 bases; junction bases outside the gene matches: 10. For the CDR3, the DNA is TGTGCCAGCATCGGGACTAGCGGGGGGCCTCGCAGCGAGCAGTACTTC. Its translation: CASIGTSGGPRSEQYF.

The chain carries TRBV29-1 and TRBJ2-1; 10 nucleotides agree with TRBD1. V gave up 5 bases and J gave up 9 bases; unmatched junction bases: 10. Germline CDR1 reads SQVTM; CDR2 reads ANQGSEA. CDR3 length equals 14 residues. The CDR3 DNA sequence: TGCAGCGTTCGGACAGGGGGTAGGCCCAGTGAGCAGTTCTTC. As protein: CSVRTGGRPSEQFF.

The chain employs TRBV7-8 and TRBJ2-1; D perhaps matches TRBD1 (6 bases). V shed 5 bases and J shed 16 bases, with 21 bases lying between them. Germline V gene lookup returns CDR1 SGHVS and CDR2 FQNEAQ. The CDR3 loop spans 13 amino acids. The CDR3 DNA is TGTGCCAGCAGCCGTGAATTGGACAGCTCCTTCTTCTTC. Encoded protein: CASSRELDSSFFF. Full variable domain (rest looked up from reference TRBV7-8 and TRBJ2-1): GAGVSQSPRYKVAKRGQDVALRCDPISGHVSLFWYQQALGQGPEFLTYFQNEAQLDKSGLPSDRFFAERPEGSVSTLKIQRTQQEDSAVYLCASSRELDSSFFFGPGTRLTVL.

The chain carries TRBV12-3 or TRBV12-4 and TRBJ2-6; D gene uncertain. Trimming removed 8 bases from V and 0 bases from J, with 2 bases in between. The CDR3 runs to 12 residues. In DNA, the CDR3 is TGTGCCAGCTACTCTGGGGCCAACGTCCTGACTTTC. As protein: CASYSGANVLTF.

The gene calls are TRBV5-1 and TRBJ1-1; TRBD1 matches 11 bases. V lost 0 bases to trimming and J lost 7 bases; unmatched junction nucleotides: 2. The CDR3 has 14 residues. Germline loops: CDR1 SGHRS, CDR2 YFSETQ. For the CDR3, the DNA is TGCGCCAGCAGCTTGGAAGGGACAGGGGGTGAAGCTTTCTTT. Amino acids: CASSLEGTGGEAFF.

The chain has TRBV5-1 and TRBJ2-3; TRBD2 matches 7 bases. The V gene end was trimmed by 3 bases and the J gene end by 0 bases; junction bases not matched to a gene: 13. The CDR3 sequence is 18 residues long. Per the germline V gene, CDR1 is SGHRS and CDR2 is YFSETQ. Here the CDR3 DNA reads TGCGCCAGCAGCTCAGTTGGGGCACAGCGGGGTAGCACAGATACGCAGTATTTT. Residues: CASSSVGAQRGSTDTQYF.

This clone was detected only once. V usage is TRBV6-1 and J usage is TRBJ1-5; 8 bases are a match to TRBD1. The CDR3 extends over 16 amino acids. J lost 4 bases, V lost 4 bases, and 9 bases had no gene match. In germline, CDR1 is MNHNS, CDR2 SASEGT. The CDR3 coding sequence is TGTGCCAGCAGTGTCAAGGTAGGACAGGGTAATCAGCCCCAGCATTTT. Its translation: CASSVKVGQGNQPQHF.

CDR3 residues: CASSLSQGAGYGYTF. The CDR3 nucleotides are TGTGCCAGCAGTTTATCCCAGGGGGCGGGTTATGGCTACACCTTC. The chain carries TRBV27 and TRBJ1-2; 8 nucleotides line up with TRBD1. J gave up 5 bases and V 0 bases, and 5 bases lay outside the gene matches. Per germline, CDR1 MNHEY and CDR2 SMNVEV (reference sequence). This CDR3 has 15 residues.

The chain carries TRBV21-1 and TRBJ2-5; the table's D call, TRBD1, has no DNA check behind it. TRBV21-1 is classified as a pseudogene. CDR3 length: 17 amino acids. For the CDR3, the DNA is TGTGCCAGCAGCAAACTTGGGGGACAGGCAAGCCAAGAGACCCAGTACTTC. Amino acid sequence: CASSKLGGQASQETQYF.

This chain connects TRBV9 to TRBJ1-3; maybe TRBD1 (6 bases). This CDR3 is built from 14 residues. With 4 bases removed from V and 4 bases from J, the gap between germline ends came to 12 bases. Germline-derived CDR1 and CDR2 are SGDLS and YYNGEE. The CDR3 loop reads CASSPRTDGNTIYF. CDR3 sequence (DNA): TGTGCCAGCAGCCCGAGGACAGACGGAAACACCATATATTTT. The variable domain in full, with the rest retrieved from reference TRBV9 and TRBJ1-3, is DSGVTQTPKHLITATGQRVTLRCSPRSGDLSVYWYQQSLDQGLQFLIQYYNGEERAKGNILERFSAQQFPDLHSELNLSSLELGDSALYFCASSPRTDGNTIYFGEGSWLTVV.

CDR3 loop: CASDLAGGGQETQYF. As DNA, the CDR3 is TGTGCCAGCGACCTAGCGGGGGGAGGACAAGAGACCCAGTACTTC. The chain carries TRBV2 and TRBJ2-5; 11 bases align to TRBD2. Germline CDR1 reads SNHLY; CDR2 reads FYNNEI. This CDR3 comprises 15 residues. Trimming removed 8 bases from V and 2 bases from J; junction bases left unmatched: 7. The full variable domain, with the rest looked up from reference TRBV2 and TRBJ2-5, is EPEVTQTPSHQVTQMGQEVILRCVPISNHLYFYWYRQILGQKVEFLVSFYNNEISEKSEIFDDQFSVERPDGSNFTLKIRSTKLEDSAMYFCASDLAGGGQETQYFGPGTRLLVL.

The CDR3 loop reads CSVEAFTGDTEAFF. Here the CDR3 DNA reads TGCAGCGTTGAAGCGTTTACAGGGGACACTGAAGCTTTCTTT. This chain links TRBV29-1 with TRBJ1-1; 7 bases are shared with TRBD1. The CDR3 runs to 14 residues. V trimming: 1 base; J trimming: 3 bases; junction bases outside the gene matches: 5. The germline V gene encodes CDR1 SQVTM and CDR2 ANQGSEA.

The V and J genes are TRBV19 and TRBJ2-3; 10 bases match TRBD2. Germline trimming cut 4 bases from V and 6 bases from J; bases unmatched to any gene: 10. The CDR3 extends over 16 amino acids. Germline V gene data show CDR1 as LNHDA and CDR2 as SQIVND (reference sequence). The DNA for the CDR3 is TGTGCCAGTAGTAAGGTCTCCAGCGGGGGGGCGGATACGCAGTATTTT. This translates into CASSKVSSGGADTQYF.

The chain recombines TRBV6-2 or TRBV6-3 with TRBJ1-5, with TRBD1 as a possible D gene (5 bases). The CDR3 runs 14 residues. The ends were cut back, 5 bases at V and 6 bases at J, with 14 bases in the middle. Per the germline V gene, CDR1 is MNHEY and CDR2 is SVGEGT. The CDR3 bases are TGTGCCAGCAGTCAATCAGGGTTATCTCAGCCCCAGCATTTT. It encodes CASSQSGLSQPQHF.

V gene TRBV10-3 combines with J gene TRBJ2-2; 7 bases are shared with TRBD1. The CDR3 spans 16 residues. J was trimmed by 6 bases and V by 6 bases; bases with no gene match: 13. Germline assignment: CDR1 ENHRY and CDR2 SYGVKD. The CDR3 sequence is CAISLGQDRGPGELFF. CDR3 nucleotides: TGTGCCATCAGCCTCGGACAGGACCGGGGACCCGGGGAGCTGTTTTTT.

CDR3 DNA sequence: TGTGCCAGCGGGCAGACTAGCGGAAGTGTCGAGCAGTACGTC. Translated, it gives CASGQTSGSVEQYV. The J gene is TRBJ2-7, the V gene TRBV11-2; TRBD2 aligns across 9 bases. The germline CDR1 and CDR2 sequences are SGHAT and FQNNGV. The CDR3 covers 14 residues. V lost 8 bases and J lost 6; bases outside the gene matches: 11.

This clone was observed a few times. The chain is built from TRBV6-6 and TRBJ2-7; TRBD1 agrees at 10 bases. V was pared by 5 bases and J by 6 bases, with 10 bases of the junction left unmatched. Germline assignment: CDR1 MNHNY and CDR2 SVGAGI (reference sequence). The CDR3 runs to 15 residues. CDR3 in amino acids: CASSPHLGTGVEQYF. In DNA form, the CDR3 reads TGTGCCAGCAGTCCGCACCTGGGGACAGGGGTCGAGCAGTACTTC.

The rearrangement links TRBV29-1 to TRBJ2-3; 8 bases match TRBD1. Germline lookup yields CDR1 SQVTM and CDR2 ANQGSEA. With V trimmed by 8 bases and J by 1 base, 5 bases remained unmatched. CDR3 size: 13 residues. The CDR3 loop reads CSTSQGGTDTQYF. In nucleotides, the CDR3 is TGCAGCACCTCACAGGGGGGCACAGATACGCAGTATTTT.

The V and J genes are TRBV18 and TRBJ2-7; TRBD1 is a possible D gene (6 bases). Germline lookup yields CDR1 KGHSH and CDR2 LQKENI. V shed 4 bases and J shed 6 bases, with 13 bases lying between them. The CDR3 is 13 amino acids. CDR3 bases: TGTGCCAGCTCACAGGACAGAATAGGCGAGCAGTACGTC. Translating it yields CASSQDRIGEQYV.

In its sample, this clone was seen once. This chain connects TRBV5-6 to TRBJ2-2; 7 positions match TRBD1. V gave up 1 base and J gave up 6 bases; unmatched junction bases: 6. This CDR3 has 15 amino acids. Per the germline V gene, CDR1 is SGHDT and CDR2 is YYEEEE. CDR3 sequence: CASSLRGPGSGELFF. CDR3 bases: TGTGCCAGCAGCTTGAGGGGGCCTGGTTCCGGGGAGCTGTTTTTT.

As to this clone: This same CDR3 is encoded by further DNA sequences in the sample. This chain connects TRBV5-1 to TRBJ1-2; weak D call: TRBD1 (5 bases). CDR3 length equals 13 residues. Trimming removed 4 bases at V and 2 bases at J, with 9 bases between. The germline V gene encodes CDR1 SGHRS and CDR2 YFSETQ. The CDR3 loop is CASSPDRNYGYTF. For the CDR3, the DNA is TGCGCCAGCAGCCCCGACAGAAACTATGGCTACACCTTC.

The chain links TRBV18 to TRBJ2-7, with D hard to call. Germline V gene data show CDR1 as KGHSH and CDR2 as LQKENI. There are 13 residues in the CDR3. V was shortened by 3 bases and J by 0 bases, with 6 bases between the two germline ends. CDR3 region: CASSPPSSYEQYF. DNA of the CDR3: TGTGCCAGCTCACCCCCGAGCTCCTACGAGCAGTACTTC.

The chain combines TRBV2 with TRBJ2-5, with D uncertain. Per the germline V gene, CDR1 is SNHLY and CDR2 is FYNNEI. V dropped 7 bases and J dropped 2 bases, with 11 bases sitting between them. This CDR3 spans 13 amino acids. CDR3 DNA sequence: TGTGCCAGCAATAACAGACAACAAGAGACCCAGTACTTC. Translating it yields CASNNRQQETQYF.

The chain combines TRBV28 with TRBJ2-3; TRBD2 matches at 9 bases. This CDR3 has 15 amino acids. CDR1 and CDR2 (germline): MDHEN, SYDVKM. The ends lost 4 bases at V and 2 bases at J; junction bases unmatched: 4. This chain's CDR3 is CASSSPSGATDTQYF. The CDR3 bases are TGTGCCAGCAGTTCCCCTAGCGGGGCCACAGATACGCAGTATTTT.

The gene calls are TRBV9 and TRBJ2-1; 11 bases agree with TRBD2. This CDR3 is built from 16 residues. Germline V gene lookup returns CDR1 SGDLS and CDR2 YYNGEE. J was trimmed by 6 bases and V by 0 bases; bases with no gene match: 5. CDR3 amino acids: CASSVGLAGGSNEQFF. Here the CDR3 DNA reads TGTGCCAGCAGCGTAGGGCTAGCGGGGGGAAGCAATGAGCAGTTCTTC. Together with reference TRBV9 and TRBJ2-1, the CDR3 gives the full variable domain: DSGVTQTPKHLITATGQRVTLRCSPRSGDLSVYWYQQSLDQGLQFLIQYYNGEERAKGNILERFSAQQFPDLHSELNLSSLELGDSALYFCASSVGLAGGSNEQFFGPGTRLTVL.

The chain is built from TRBV7-7 and TRBJ2-5, with 12 bases matching TRBD2. CDR1 is SSHAT and CDR2 is FNYEAQ in the germline V gene (reference sequence). V was pared by 5 bases and J by 2 bases, with 6 bases of the junction left unmatched. The CDR3 contains 16 residues. The CDR3, as DNA: TGTGCCAGCAGCCCCGGACTAGCGGGACCGCAAGAGACCCAGTACTTC. Translating gives CASSPGLAGPQETQYF.

A single count supports this clone. V and J are TRBV7-6 and TRBJ2-5; 10 nucleotides agree with TRBD1. J lost 2 bases, V lost 1 base, and 4 bases had no gene match. The CDR3 covers 16 residues. Germline V gene sequence: CDR1 SGHVS, CDR2 FNYEAQ. The CDR3 here is CASSLDGQGGQETQYF. The CDR3 bases are TGTGCCAGCAGCTTAGATGGACAGGGGGGGCAAGAGACCCAGTACTTC.

This clone came up once. The rearrangement joins TRBV4-3 to TRBJ2-3, with 8 bases aligning to TRBD1. CDR3 length equals 19 residues. V was clipped by 0 bases and J by 6 bases; unmatched bases: 17. Germline V gene lookup returns CDR1 LGHNA and CDR2 YSLEER. The CDR3: CASSQDFGGTGTAFDTQYF. DNA for the CDR3: TGCGCCAGCAGCCAAGATTTCGGCGGGACAGGTACTGCGTTCGATACGCAGTATTTT.